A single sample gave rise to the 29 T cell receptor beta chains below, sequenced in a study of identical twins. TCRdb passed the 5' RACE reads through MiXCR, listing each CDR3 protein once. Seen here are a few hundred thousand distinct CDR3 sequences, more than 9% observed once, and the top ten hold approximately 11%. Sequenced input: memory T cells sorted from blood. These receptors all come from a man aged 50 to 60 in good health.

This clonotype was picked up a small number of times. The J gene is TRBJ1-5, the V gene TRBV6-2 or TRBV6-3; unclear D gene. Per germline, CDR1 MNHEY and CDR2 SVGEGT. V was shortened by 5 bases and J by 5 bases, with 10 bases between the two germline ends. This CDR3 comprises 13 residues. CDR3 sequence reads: CASSRRGDQPQHF. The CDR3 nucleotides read TGTGCCAGCAGTCGACGGGGAGATCAGCCCCAGCATTTT.

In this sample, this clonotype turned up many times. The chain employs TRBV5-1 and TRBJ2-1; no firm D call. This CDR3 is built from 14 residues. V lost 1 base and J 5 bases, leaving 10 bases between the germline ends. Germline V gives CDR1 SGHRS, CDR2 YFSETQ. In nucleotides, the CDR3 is TGCGCCAGCAGCTTGTCGGCGGTGAACAATGAGCAGTTCTTC. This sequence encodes CASSLSAVNNEQFF.

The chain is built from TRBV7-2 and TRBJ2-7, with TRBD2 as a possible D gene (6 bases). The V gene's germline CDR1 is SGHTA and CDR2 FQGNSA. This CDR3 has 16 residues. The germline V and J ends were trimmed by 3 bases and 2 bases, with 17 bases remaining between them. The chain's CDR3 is CASSFITGGGTYEQYF. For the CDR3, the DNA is TGTGCCAGCAGCTTCATCACCGGGGGAGGCACCTACGAGCAGTACTTC.

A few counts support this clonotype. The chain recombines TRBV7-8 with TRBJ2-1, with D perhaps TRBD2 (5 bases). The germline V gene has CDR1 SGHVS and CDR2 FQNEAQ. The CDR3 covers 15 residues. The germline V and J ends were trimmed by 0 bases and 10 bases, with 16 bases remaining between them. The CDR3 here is CASSLAPGIAGEQFF. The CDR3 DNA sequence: TGTGCCAGCAGCTTAGCCCCCGGGATCGCTGGAGAGCAGTTCTTC.

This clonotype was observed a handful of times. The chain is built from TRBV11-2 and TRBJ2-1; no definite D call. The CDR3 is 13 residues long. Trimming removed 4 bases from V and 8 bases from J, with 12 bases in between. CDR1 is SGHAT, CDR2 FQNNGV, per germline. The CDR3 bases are TGTGCCAGCAGCTCTTACATTGGCGATGAGCAGTTCTTC. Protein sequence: CASSSYIGDEQFF.

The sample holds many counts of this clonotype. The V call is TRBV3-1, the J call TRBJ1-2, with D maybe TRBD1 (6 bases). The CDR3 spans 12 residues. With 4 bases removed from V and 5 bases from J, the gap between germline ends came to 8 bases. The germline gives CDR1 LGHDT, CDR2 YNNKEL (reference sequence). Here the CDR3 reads CASSRQGYGYTF. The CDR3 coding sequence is TGTGCCAGCAGCCGCCAGGGGTATGGCTACACCTTC.

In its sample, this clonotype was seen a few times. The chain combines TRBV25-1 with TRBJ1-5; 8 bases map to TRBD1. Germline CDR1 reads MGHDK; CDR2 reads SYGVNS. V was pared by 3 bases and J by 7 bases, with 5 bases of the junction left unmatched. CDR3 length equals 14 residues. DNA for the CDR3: TGTGCCAGCAGTGACGACAGGGGCGGCCAGCCCCAGCATTTT. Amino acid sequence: CASSDDRGGQPQHF.

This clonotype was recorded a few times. This chain's CDR3 is CASSVASIPLRRAGPAGGYTF. CDR3 nucleotide sequence: TGTGCCAGCAGCGTAGCTTCGATCCCTTTACGTAGGGCAGGGCCGGCGGGCGGCTACACCTTC. The J gene is TRBJ1-2, the V gene TRBV9, with D tentatively TRBD1 (5 bases). CDR3 length: 21 residues. CDR1 and CDR2 from the germline V gene are SGDLS and YYNGEE. V was clipped by 0 bases and J by 8 bases, with 35 bases between them.

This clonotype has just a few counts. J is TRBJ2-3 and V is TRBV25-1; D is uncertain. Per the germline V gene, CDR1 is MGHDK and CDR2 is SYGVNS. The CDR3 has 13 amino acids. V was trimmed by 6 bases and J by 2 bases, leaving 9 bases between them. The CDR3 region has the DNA TGTGCCAGCAGCATATCGTCCACAGATACGCAGTATTTT. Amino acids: CASSISSTDTQYF.

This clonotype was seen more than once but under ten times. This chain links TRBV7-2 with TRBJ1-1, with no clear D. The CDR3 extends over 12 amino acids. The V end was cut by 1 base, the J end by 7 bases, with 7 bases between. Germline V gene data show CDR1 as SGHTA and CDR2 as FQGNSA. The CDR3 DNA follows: TGTGCCAGCAGCTTAGATTTAGGTGAAGCTTTCTTT. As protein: CASSLDLGEAFF.

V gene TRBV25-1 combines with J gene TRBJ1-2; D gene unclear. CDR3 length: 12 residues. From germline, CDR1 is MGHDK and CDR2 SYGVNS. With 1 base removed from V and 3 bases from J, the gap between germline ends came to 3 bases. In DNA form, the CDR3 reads TGTGCCAGCAGTGAATCCTACTATGGCTACACCTTC. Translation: CASSESYYGYTF.

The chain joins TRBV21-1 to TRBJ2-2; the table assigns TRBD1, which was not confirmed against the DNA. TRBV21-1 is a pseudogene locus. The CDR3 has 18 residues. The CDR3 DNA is TGTGCCAGCAGCAAACCAGTCCGGACAGGGGCGAACACCGGGGAGCTGTTTTTT. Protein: CASSKPVRTGANTGELFF.

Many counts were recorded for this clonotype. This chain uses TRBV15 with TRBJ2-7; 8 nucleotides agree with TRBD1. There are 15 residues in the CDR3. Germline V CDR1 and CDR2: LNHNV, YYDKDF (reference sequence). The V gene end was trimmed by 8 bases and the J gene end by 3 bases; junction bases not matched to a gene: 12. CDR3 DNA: TGTGCCACCGGGGAAGACAGGGGTGGCGGCTACGAGCAGTACTTC. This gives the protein CATGEDRGGGYEQYF.

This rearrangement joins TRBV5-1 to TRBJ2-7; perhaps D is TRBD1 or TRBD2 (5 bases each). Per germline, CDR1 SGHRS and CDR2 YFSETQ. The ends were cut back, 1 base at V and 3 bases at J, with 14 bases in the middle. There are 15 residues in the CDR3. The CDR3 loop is CASSLTPGRNYEQYF. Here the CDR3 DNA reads TGCGCCAGCAGCTTGACCCCGGGACGCAACTACGAGCAGTACTTC.

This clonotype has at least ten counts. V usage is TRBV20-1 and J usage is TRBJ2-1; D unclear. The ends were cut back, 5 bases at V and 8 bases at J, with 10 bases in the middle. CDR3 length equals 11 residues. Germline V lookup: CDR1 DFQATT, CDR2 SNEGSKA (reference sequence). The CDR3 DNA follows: TGCAGTGCTTTACCGGCCTATGAGCAGTTCTTC. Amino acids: CSALPAYEQFF.

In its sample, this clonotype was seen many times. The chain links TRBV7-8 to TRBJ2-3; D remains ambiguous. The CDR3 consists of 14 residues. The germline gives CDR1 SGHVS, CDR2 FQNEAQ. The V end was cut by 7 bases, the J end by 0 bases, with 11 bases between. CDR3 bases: TGTGCCAGCACCCTAAGTGAGAGCACAGATACGCAGTATTTT. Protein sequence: CASTLSESTDTQYF.

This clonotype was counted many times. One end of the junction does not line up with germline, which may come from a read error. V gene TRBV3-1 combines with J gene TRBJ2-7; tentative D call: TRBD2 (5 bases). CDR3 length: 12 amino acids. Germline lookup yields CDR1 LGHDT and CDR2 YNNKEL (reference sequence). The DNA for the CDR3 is TGTGCCAGCAGCCAACGAGGGTTGTTCACCCGCTTC. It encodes CASSQRGLFTRF.

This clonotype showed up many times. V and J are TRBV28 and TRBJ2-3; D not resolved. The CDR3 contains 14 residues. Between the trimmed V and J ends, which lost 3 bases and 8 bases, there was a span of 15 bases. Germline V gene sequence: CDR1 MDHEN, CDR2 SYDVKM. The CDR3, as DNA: TGTGCCAGCAGTTTGTCCAGTGGCTCTCTTACGCAGTATTTT. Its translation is CASSLSSGSLTQYF.

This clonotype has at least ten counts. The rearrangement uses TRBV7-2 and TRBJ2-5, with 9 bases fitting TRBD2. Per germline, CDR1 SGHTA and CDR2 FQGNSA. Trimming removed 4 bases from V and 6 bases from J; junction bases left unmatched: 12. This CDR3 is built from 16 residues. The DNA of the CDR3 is TGTGCCAGCAGCTCCACCCCAGGGCGGGGGGGGCAGACCCAGTACTTC. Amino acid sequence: CASSSTPGRGGQTQYF.

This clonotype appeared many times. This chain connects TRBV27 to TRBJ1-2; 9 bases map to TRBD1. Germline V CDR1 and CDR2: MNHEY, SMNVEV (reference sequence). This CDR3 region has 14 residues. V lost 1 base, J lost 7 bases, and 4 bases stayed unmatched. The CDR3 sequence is CASSLLGTGFGYTF. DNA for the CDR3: TGTGCCAGCAGTTTATTGGGGACAGGGTTTGGCTACACCTTC.

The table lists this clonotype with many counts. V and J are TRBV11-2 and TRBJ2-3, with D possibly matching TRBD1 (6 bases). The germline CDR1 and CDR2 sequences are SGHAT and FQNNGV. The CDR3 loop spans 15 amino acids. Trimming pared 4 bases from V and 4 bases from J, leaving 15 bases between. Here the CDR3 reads CASSSQGLMADTQYF. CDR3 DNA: TGTGCCAGCAGCTCACAGGGTCTAATGGCAGATACGCAGTATTTT.

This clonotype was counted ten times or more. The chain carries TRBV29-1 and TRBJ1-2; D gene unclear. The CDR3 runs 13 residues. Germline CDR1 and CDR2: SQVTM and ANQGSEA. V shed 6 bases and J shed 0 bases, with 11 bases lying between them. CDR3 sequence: CSVSKGPNYGYTF. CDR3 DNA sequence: TGCAGCGTCTCGAAGGGCCCTAACTATGGCTACACCTTC.

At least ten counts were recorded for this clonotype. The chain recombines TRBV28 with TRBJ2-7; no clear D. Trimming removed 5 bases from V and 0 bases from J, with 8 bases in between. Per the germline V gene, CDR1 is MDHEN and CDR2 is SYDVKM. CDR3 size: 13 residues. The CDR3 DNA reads TGTGCCAGCAGTATAACTCCCTCCTACGAGCAGTACTTC. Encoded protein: CASSITPSYEQYF.

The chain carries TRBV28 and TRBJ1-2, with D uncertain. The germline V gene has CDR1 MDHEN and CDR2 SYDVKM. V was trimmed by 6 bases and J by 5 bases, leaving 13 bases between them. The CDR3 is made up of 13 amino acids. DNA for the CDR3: TGTGCCAGCAGCACCCGATATGGGTATGGCTACACCTTC. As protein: CASSTRYGYGYTF.

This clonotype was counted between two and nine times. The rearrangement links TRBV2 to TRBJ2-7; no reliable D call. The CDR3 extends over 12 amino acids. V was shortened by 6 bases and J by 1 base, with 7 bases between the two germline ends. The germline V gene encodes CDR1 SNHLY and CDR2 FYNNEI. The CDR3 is CASRANSYEQYF. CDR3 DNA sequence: TGTGCCAGCAGGGCTAATTCCTACGAGCAGTACTTC.

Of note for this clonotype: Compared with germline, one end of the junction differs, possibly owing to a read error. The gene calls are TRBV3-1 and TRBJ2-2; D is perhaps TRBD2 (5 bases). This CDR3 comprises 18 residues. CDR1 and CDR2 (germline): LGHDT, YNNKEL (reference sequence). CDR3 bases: TGTGCCAGCAGCCGCAACCCAACCTTAAGAAGTGTGGCCGGGGAGCTGGTTTTT. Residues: CASSRNPTLRSVAGELVF. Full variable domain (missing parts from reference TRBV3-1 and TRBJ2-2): DTAVSQTPKYLVTQMGNDKSIKCEQNLGHDTMYWYKQDSKKFLKIMFSYNNKELIINETVPNRFSPKSPDKAHLNLHINSLELGDSAVYFCASSRNPTLRSVAGELVFGEGSRLTVL.

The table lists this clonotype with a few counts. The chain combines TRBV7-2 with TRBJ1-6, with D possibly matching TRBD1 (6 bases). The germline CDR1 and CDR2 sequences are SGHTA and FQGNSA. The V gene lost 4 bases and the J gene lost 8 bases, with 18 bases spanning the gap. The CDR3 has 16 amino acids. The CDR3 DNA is TGTGCCAGCAGCTCGGGAGGGGGGGACAACTATTCACCCCTCCACTTT. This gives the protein CASSSGGGDNYSPLHF. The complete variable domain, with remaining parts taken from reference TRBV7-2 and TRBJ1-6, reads GAGVSQSPSNKVTEKGKDVELRCDPISGHTALYWYRQSLGQGLEFLIYFQGNSAPDKSGLPSDRFSAERTGGSVSTLTIQRTQQEDSAVYLCASSSGGGDNYSPLHFGNGTRLTVT.

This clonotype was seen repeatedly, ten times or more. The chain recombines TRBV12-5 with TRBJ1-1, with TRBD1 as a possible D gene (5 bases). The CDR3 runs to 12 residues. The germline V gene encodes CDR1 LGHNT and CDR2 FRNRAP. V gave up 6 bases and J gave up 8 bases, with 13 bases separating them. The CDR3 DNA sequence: TGTGCTAGTGGGTACGTGGGGCAGGAAGCTTTCTTT. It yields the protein CASGYVGQEAFF.

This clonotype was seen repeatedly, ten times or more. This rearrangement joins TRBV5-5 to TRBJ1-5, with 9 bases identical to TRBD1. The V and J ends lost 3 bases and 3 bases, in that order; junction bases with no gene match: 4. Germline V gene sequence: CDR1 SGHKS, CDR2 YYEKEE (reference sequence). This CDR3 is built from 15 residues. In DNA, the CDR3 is TGTGCCAGCAGCTCGGACAGGGGATTCAATCAGCCCCAGCATTTT. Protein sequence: CASSSDRGFNQPQHF.